Following are 16 T cell receptor beta chains from one sample sequenced in a study of long-term antiretroviral therapy in people with HIV. Survey level was the resolution at which the v3.0 immunoSEQ assay ran. TCRdb keeps only in-frame clones here, not all; method: immunoSEQ multiplex PCR. The sample has about 24,000 clones, approximately 77% seen once. The sequencing here drew on unsorted PBMCs, taken 4.4 years after starting antiretroviral therapy. Receptors originate from a man under 40 with HIV.

V gene TRBV5-3 combines with J gene TRBJ1-1, with unresolved D. TRBV5-3 is annotated as an ORF whose role is uncertain. V lost 0 bases to trimming and J lost 2 bases, with 14 bases between them. The CDR3 runs to 16 residues. The chain's CDR3 is CARSLVVQWSNTEAFF. The DNA of the CDR3 is TGTGCCAGAAGCTTGGTTGTACAATGGAGCAACACTGAAGCTTTCTTT.

The chain joins TRBV27 to TRBJ2-7, with 8 bases lining up with TRBD2. Germline V gene data show CDR1 as MNHEY and CDR2 as SMNVEV (reference sequence). Trimming took 7 bases from V and 4 from J; bases not matched to a gene: 3. CDR3 length equals 12 residues. CDR3 loop: CASNSGGYEQYF. CDR3 DNA sequence: TGTGCCAGCAACTCGGGAGGGTACGAGCAGTACTTC.

The rearrangement joins TRBV11-1 to TRBJ2-3, with 10 bases that match TRBD1. The CDR3 spans 17 residues. Germline V CDR1 and CDR2: SGHAT, FQDESV (reference sequence). V lost 5 bases, J lost 6 bases, and 14 bases stayed unmatched. CDR3: CASSPAAGTGASDTQYF. The CDR3, as DNA: TGTGCCAGCAGCCCGGCTGCCGGGACAGGGGCGTCGGATACGCAGTATTTT.

The chain uses TRBV5-6 and TRBJ2-3; 8 bases align to TRBD2. Germline values: CDR1 SGHDT, CDR2 YYEEEE. The J segment lost 4 bases and the V segment lost 1 base, leaving 2 bases of the junction unmatched. CDR3 size: 14 residues. CDR3 region: CASSLRGGPDTQYF. The CDR3 DNA follows: TGTGCCAGCAGCTTGCGGGGGGGACCAGATACGCAGTATTTT.

The chain uses TRBV5-1 and TRBJ2-7, with D perhaps TRBD1 (5 bases). The germline gives CDR1 SGHRS, CDR2 YFSETQ. The V and J ends lost 4 bases and 4 bases respectively, with 9 bases between them. CDR3 size: 12 residues. CDR3 DNA: TGCGCCAGCAGCCCCGACAGTTACGAGCAGTACTTC. Amino acid sequence: CASSPDSYEQYF.

V and J are TRBV7-9 and TRBJ2-2; TRBD1 aligns across 7 bases. This CDR3 is built from 16 residues. Germline V gene data show CDR1 as SEHNR and CDR2 as FQNEAQ (reference sequence). V trimming: 6 bases; J trimming: 1 base; junction bases outside the gene matches: 8. The CDR3 loop reads CASSPTGDRNTGELFF. In DNA form, the CDR3 reads TGTGCCAGCAGTCCCACAGGGGACAGGAACACCGGGGAGCTGTTTTTT.

This clone was recorded a few times. V and J are TRBV5-1 and TRBJ1-6; no clear D. Deletions cut 4 bases from V and 6 bases from J, with 11 bases between. CDR3 size: 14 residues. Germline CDR1 reads SGHRS; CDR2 reads YFSETQ. DNA for the CDR3: TGCGCCAGCAGCACCCGGACCCCTAATTCACCCCTCCACTTT. Its translation: CASSTRTPNSPLHF.

V gene TRBV9 combines with J gene TRBJ2-1; D perhaps matches TRBD2 (5 bases). The germline gives CDR1 SGDLS, CDR2 YYNGEE. Trimming stripped 0 bases from V and 6 bases from J, with 10 bases between. This CDR3 comprises 14 residues. DNA of the CDR3: TGTGCCAGCAGCGTAGTTGGTAGCGTCAATGAGCAGTTCTTC. Amino acid sequence: CASSVVGSVNEQFF.

The V call is TRBV27, the J call TRBJ1-1, with D perhaps TRBD1 (6 bases). The CDR3 is 16 residues long. Trimming took off 4 bases at V and 1 base at J, with 16 bases between the two ends. Germline CDR1 MNHEY, CDR2 SMNVEV (reference sequence). CDR3 protein: CASSSWTAKGNTEAFF. The CDR3 bases are TGTGCCAGCAGTTCGTGGACAGCCAAGGGGAACACTGAAGCTTTCTTT.

This clone has only one observation. This chain connects TRBV5-1 to TRBJ2-3; tentatively, D is TRBD2 (6 bases). With 2 bases removed from V and 0 bases from J, the gap between germline ends came to 19 bases. The CDR3 length is 18 residues. Germline V gene lookup returns CDR1 SGHRS and CDR2 YFSETQ. Written as DNA, the CDR3 is TGCGCCAGCAGCTTTCGGGACTTAGCGGAGCTTAGCACAGATACGCAGTATTTT. This codes for CASSFRDLAELSTDTQYF.

This rearrangement joins TRBV5-4 to TRBJ2-7; D remains unclear. V was pared by 1 base and J by 5 bases, with 10 bases between. The germline CDR1 and CDR2 sequences are SGHNT and YYREEE (reference sequence). CDR3 length equals 13 residues. CDR3 coding DNA: TGTGCCAGCAGCTTGAGGTCCTCAAACGAGCAGTACTTC. Translation gives CASSLRSSNEQYF.

Written as DNA, the CDR3 is TGTGCCAGCAGCCCGACATCGTTCTATGGCTACACCTTC. This encodes CASSPTSFYGYTF. J is TRBJ1-2 and V is TRBV27; D is unresolved. The germline V gene encodes CDR1 MNHEY and CDR2 SMNVEV (reference sequence). Trimming shortened V by 6 bases and J by 4 bases, and 12 bases separated the two germline ends. The length of the CDR3 is 13 residues.

The genes are TRBV5-6 and TRBJ1-2; 11 bases align to TRBD1. With V trimmed by 4 bases and J by 7 bases, 6 bases remained unmatched. Germline V lookup: CDR1 SGHDT, CDR2 YYEEEE. CDR3 size: 14 residues. CDR3 protein: CASSPDRGQFGYTF. CDR3 nucleotides: TGTGCCAGCAGCCCGGACAGGGGGCAATTTGGCTACACCTTC.

This clone was detected only once. The rearrangement links TRBV7-8 to TRBJ1-1, with 8 bases lining up with TRBD1. Germline CDR1 reads SGHVS; CDR2 reads FQNEAQ. The CDR3 spans 16 residues. V shed 5 bases and J 0 bases; nucleotides not matched to a gene: 8. The CDR3 protein is CASSPRTGILNTEAFF. Written as DNA, the CDR3 is TGTGCCAGCAGCCCCCGGACAGGGATCCTGAACACTGAAGCTTTCTTT.

This rearrangement joins TRBV7-6 to TRBJ2-7; 11 bases agree with TRBD1. V lost 3 bases to trimming and J lost 1 base; unmatched junction nucleotides: 5. The CDR3 sequence is 16 residues long. Germline values: CDR1 SGHVS, CDR2 FNYEAQ. The CDR3 loop reads CASSLRDRGISYEQYF. CDR3 DNA: TGTGCCAGCAGCTTGAGGGACAGGGGGATTTCCTACGAGCAGTACTTC.

This chain joins TRBV10-1 and TRBJ2-5; TRBD1 aligns across 8 bases. V lost 6 bases, J lost 2 bases, and 14 bases stayed unmatched. This CDR3 is 17 amino acids long. Germline V gene lookup returns CDR1 WNHNN and CDR2 SYGVQD (reference sequence). CDR3 DNA: TGCGCCAGCAGCCCTTTTCCGGGACAGGATCGTCAAGAGACCCAGTACTTC. As protein: CASSPFPGQDRQETQYF.